Listed below are T cell receptor beta chains from one sample, sequenced in a study of neurological immune-mediated disorders. TCRdb ran MiXCR on the 5' RACE reads and lists one entry per CDR3 protein. The table has about 50,000 distinct CDR3 sequences, about 2% seen once. Sequenced: PBMCs. The receptors were gathered from a woman between 40 and 50 years old with multiple sclerosis. Each CDR3 is given with its conserved first and last residue. Fields, in order: J gene, clone size, V gene, D gene, CDR3 protein, CDR3 DNA. D genes are given only for firm matches. Clone size appears in some rows only: once, few, many, or a class for an expanded clone.

J: TRBJ1-4
size: many
V: TRBV20-1
D: TRBD1
CDR3: CSARVRGLDEKLFF
DNA: TGCAGTGCTAGGGTCAGGGGGCTGGATGAAAAACTGTTTTTT

J: TRBJ2-2
size: many
V: TRBV4-1
D: TRBD2
CDR3: CASSQRERGVTGELFF
DNA: TGCGCCAGCAGCCAGCGAGAGCGGGGAGTCACCGGGGAGCTGTTTTTT

J: TRBJ2-7
size: many
V: TRBV18
D: -
CDR3: CASSPIAETYEQYF
DNA: TGTGCCAGCTCACCAATTGCAGAAACCTACGAGCAGTACTTC

J: TRBJ1-2
size: many
V: TRBV12-3/TRBV12-4
D: -
CDR3: CASSLLNYGYTF
DNA: TGTGCCAGCAGCCTGCTAAACTATGGCTACACCTTC

J: TRBJ2-3
size: many
V: TRBV6-6
D: -
CDR3: CASHSTWLSTDTQYF
DNA: TGTGCCAGCCATTCTACTTGGTTAAGCACAGATACGCAGTATTTT

J: TRBJ1-6
size: many
V: TRBV20-1
D: -
CDR3: CSAREGFGTLHF
DNA: TGCAGTGCTAGAGAGGGATTTGGCACCCTCCACTTT

J: TRBJ2-7
size: many
V: TRBV29-1
D: TRBD1
CDR3: CSVEDHSRGLSYEQYF
DNA: TGCAGCGTTGAAGATCACAGCAGGGGGCTCTCCTACGAGCAGTACTTC

J: TRBJ1-6
size: many
V: TRBV18
D: -
CDR3: CASSPGGDSPLHF
DNA: TGTGCCAGCTCACCCGGGGGTGACTCACCCCTCCACTTT

J: TRBJ1-2
size: many
V: TRBV10-2
D: -
CDR3: CASRAEDYGYTF
DNA: TGCGCCAGCCGGGCAGAAGACTATGGCTACACCTTC

J: TRBJ2-7
size: many
V: TRBV5-1
D: -
CDR3: CASSSGSTGLEQYF
DNA: TGCGCCAGCAGCTCCGGATCTACGGGGCTCGAGCAGTACTTC

J: TRBJ1-3
size: many
V: TRBV10-3
D: TRBD1
CDR3: CAISEQGGPGNTIYF
DNA: TGTGCCATCAGTGAGCAGGGGGGACCTGGAAACACCATATATTTT

J: TRBJ2-1
size: many
V: TRBV5-6
D: -
CDR3: CASSFHFEQFF
DNA: TGTGCCAGCAGCTTTCATTTTGAGCAGTTCTTC

J: TRBJ2-7
size: many
V: TRBV9
D: -
CDR3: CASSVTASFTYEQYF
DNA: TGTGCCAGCAGCGTAACGGCTAGCTTTACCTACGAGCAGTACTTC

J: TRBJ2-6
size: many
V: TRBV20-1
D: -
CDR3: CSAEEGANVLTF
DNA: TGCAGTGCTGAGGAAGGGGCCAACGTCCTGACTTTC

J: TRBJ2-4
size: many
V: TRBV5-1
D: -
CDR3: CASSSPLMAGEDKNIQYF
DNA: TGCGCCAGCAGCTCCCCGCTGATGGCAGGAGAGGACAAAAACATTCAGTACTTC

J: TRBJ2-2
size: many
V: TRBV7-8
D: -
CDR3: CASSSRRGVPHGELFF
DNA: TGTGCCAGCAGCTCCCGGCGTGGTGTCCCACACGGGGAGCTGTTTTTT

J: TRBJ2-1
size: many
V: TRBV7-9
D: -
CDR3: CASSFPSAVAYNEQFF
DNA: TGTGCCAGCAGCTTCCCTAGCGCGGTAGCCTACAATGAGCAGTTCTTC

J: TRBJ1-2
size: -
V: TRBV10-3
D: -
CDR3: CAISATANNYGYTF
DNA: TGTGCCATCAGTGCAACAGCGAATAACTATGGCTACACCTTC

J: TRBJ2-1
size: many
V: TRBV5-1
D: -
CDR3: CASSLVAVYNEQFF
DNA: TGCGCCAGCAGCTTGGTAGCGGTGTACAATGAGCAGTTCTTC

J: TRBJ2-1
size: -
V: TRBV5-1
D: -
CDR3: CASSLDGEAYNEQFF
DNA: TGCGCCAGCAGCTTGGACGGGGAGGCGTACAATGAGCAGTTCTTC

J: TRBJ1-5
size: many
V: TRBV20-1
D: -
CDR3: CSAVRRDQPQHF
DNA: TGCAGTGCCGTCAGGCGGGATCAGCCCCAGCATTTT

J: TRBJ2-5
size: many
V: TRBV20-1
D: TRBD2
CDR3: CSAPGLAGGETQYF
DNA: TGCAGTGCCCCTGGGCTAGCGGGAGGGGAGACCCAGTACTTC

J: TRBJ1-1
size: many
V: TRBV5-1
D: TRBD1
CDR3: CASRSDRGTEAFF
DNA: TGCGCCAGCAGATCCGACAGGGGCACTGAAGCTTTCTTT

J: TRBJ1-1
size: many
V: TRBV11-2
D: -
CDR3: CASSLGRQNTEAFF
DNA: TGTGCCAGCAGCTTAGGGAGACAGAACACTGAAGCTTTCTTT

J: TRBJ2-7
size: many
V: TRBV5-1
D: TRBD1
CDR3: CASKVQGAEEQYF
DNA: TGCGCCAGCAAGGTACAGGGGGCGGAAGAGCAGTACTTC

J: TRBJ1-1
size: many
V: TRBV9
D: TRBD1
CDR3: CASSVGNRGIAEAFF
DNA: TGTGCCAGCAGCGTTGGGAACAGGGGTATCGCTGAAGCTTTCTTT

J: TRBJ1-6
size: many
V: TRBV5-1
D: -
CDR3: CASSLQANSPLHF
DNA: TGCGCCAGCAGCTTACAGGCTAATTCACCCCTCCACTTT

J: TRBJ2-5
size: many
V: TRBV20-1
D: -
CDR3: CSAARTQETQYF
DNA: TGCAGTGCCGCTAGAACCCAAGAGACCCAGTACTTC

J: TRBJ2-7
size: many
V: TRBV29-1
D: -
CDR3: CSARVQSYEQYF
DNA: TGCAGCGCCAGGGTTCAATCCTACGAGCAGTACTTC

J: TRBJ1-6
size: many
V: TRBV3-1
D: TRBD1
CDR3: CASSPPAGTGSPLHF
DNA: TGTGCCAGCAGCCCTCCCGCGGGGACAGGTTCACCCCTCCACTTT

J: TRBJ2-2
size: many
V: TRBV20-1
D: TRBD1
CDR3: CSARGGRTGELFF
DNA: TGCAGTGCCAGAGGGGGCCGGACCGGGGAGCTGTTTTTT

J: TRBJ2-2
size: many
V: TRBV29-1
D: -
CDR3: CSVEDPDGRTGELFF
DNA: TGCAGCGTTGAAGATCCGGACGGTCGCACCGGGGAGCTGTTTTTT

J: TRBJ1-6
size: many
V: TRBV7-9
D: -
CDR3: CASSFEGRNSPLHF
DNA: TGTGCCAGCAGCTTTGAGGGCAGAAATTCACCCCTCCACTTT

J: TRBJ2-1
size: many
V: TRBV5-6
D: -
CDR3: CASSSAVNTGYNEQFF
DNA: TGTGCCAGCAGCTCCGCCGTCAACACCGGCTACAATGAGCAGTTCTTC

J: TRBJ2-2
size: many
V: TRBV11-3
D: -
CDR3: CASSGRGPGLAGELFF
DNA: TGTGCCAGCAGCGGAAGAGGGCCCGGGTTGGCCGGGGAGCTGTTTTTT

J: TRBJ2-1
size: many
V: TRBV5-8
D: TRBD1
CDR3: CASSLGQGLRNEQFF
DNA: TGTGCCAGCAGCTTGGGACAGGGATTGAGAAATGAGCAGTTCTTC

J: TRBJ1-2
size: many
V: TRBV20-1
D: TRBD1
CDR3: CSASGQGVTRRPNYGYTF
DNA: TGCAGTGCAAGCGGACAGGGGGTCACTCGACGTCCTAACTATGGCTACACCTTC

J: TRBJ1-6
size: many
V: TRBV20-1
D: -
CDR3: CSASLDSNSPLHF
DNA: TGCAGTGCTAGTCTGGACAGTAATTCACCCCTCCACTTT

J: TRBJ2-5
size: many
V: TRBV12-3/TRBV12-4
D: -
CDR3: CASSSGTLQETQYF
DNA: TGTGCCAGCAGTTCCGGGACTTTACAAGAGACCCAGTACTTC

J: TRBJ2-5
size: many
V: TRBV10-3
D: -
CDR3: CAISAAPVQETQYF
DNA: TGTGCCATCAGTGCAGCGCCGGTCCAAGAGACCCAGTACTTC

J: TRBJ2-2
size: many
V: TRBV12-5
D: TRBD2
CDR3: CASAPAGGGNTGELFF
DNA: TGTGCTAGTGCTCCGGCAGGCGGGGGAAACACCGGGGAGCTGTTTTTT

J: TRBJ2-7
size: many
V: TRBV6-5
D: TRBD2
CDR3: CASSGLSGGSYEQYF
DNA: TGTGCCAGCAGTGGACTAAGCGGGGGTTCCTACGAGCAGTACTTC

J: TRBJ1-6
size: many
V: TRBV15
D: -
CDR3: CATSRDRDGGYSPLHF
DNA: TGTGCCACCAGCAGAGATAGGGACGGGGGGTATTCACCCCTCCACTTT

J: TRBJ2-1
size: many
V: TRBV5-1
D: -
CDR3: CASSFSGDEQFF
DNA: TGCGCCAGCAGCTTTTCGGGGGATGAGCAGTTCTTC

J: TRBJ2-7
size: many
V: TRBV4-1
D: TRBD1
CDR3: CASSQDNRGSIEQYF
DNA: TGCGCCAGCAGCCAAGACAACAGGGGATCGATCGAGCAGTACTTC